A selection of T cell receptor beta chains follows, all from one sample in a study of cytomegalovirus exposure and HLA in healthy donors. Assay used: immunoSEQ multiplex PCR; TCRdb lists only in-frame clones, some missing. The repertoire consists of 250,000 to 400,000 clones, with about nine tenths occurring once and the leading ten covering over 1%. Sequencing was done on a sample of PBMCs. The source of these receptors is a woman in her 30s in good health and CMV-seropositive. Both conserved end residues are part of each CDR3. The D gene is left open where the match is weak. Not every row has a clone size; where given, it reads once, few, many or a size class.

J gene | D gene | clone size | V gene | CDR3 protein | CDR3 DNA
TRBJ2-7 | TRBD1 | once | TRBV18 | CASSPGTDYEQYF | TGTGCCAGCTCACCCGGGACAGACTACGAGCAGTACTTC
TRBJ1-5 | - | - | TRBV7-6 | CASSLGGGGGSQPQHF | TGTGCCAGCAGCTTAGGCGGGGGAGGAGGTAGTCAGCCCCAGCATTTT
TRBJ2-5 | TRBD2 | - | TRBV19 | CASSLSGAGGRTQYF | TGTGCCAGTAGTCTCTCCGGAGCGGGAGGGCGGACCCAGTACTTC
TRBJ1-4 | - | - | TRBV18 | CASWNGDEKLFF | TGTGCCAGCTGGAATGGGGATGAAAAACTGTTTTTT
TRBJ1-1 | TRBD1 | - | TRBV5-1 | CASRGVTGQNTEAFF | TGCGCCAGCAGGGGGGTGACAGGGCAGAACACTGAAGCTTTCTTT
TRBJ2-7 | TRBD2 | - | TRBV15 | CATSRPTSGTFEQYF | TGTGCCACCAGCAGACCTACTAGCGGGACCTTCGAGCAGTACTTC
TRBJ2-5 | - | - | TRBV18 | CASSSKTGMQETQYF | TGTGCCAGCTCATCCAAGACCGGGATGCAAGAGACCCAGTACTTC
TRBJ1-1 | - | - | TRBV27 | CASSLLGRPGAGAEAFF | TGTGCCAGCAGTTTACTAGGGCGTCCGGGGGCTGGCGCTGAAGCTTTCTTT
TRBJ1-5 | - | - | TRBV28 | CASRAGTSSNQPQHF | TGTGCCAGCAGGGCCGGGACGTCTAGCAATCAGCCCCAGCATTTT
TRBJ2-5 | - | once | TRBV18 | CASSPQSETQYF | TGTGCCAGCTCACCACAGTCAGAGACCCAGTACTTC
TRBJ1-4 | - | - | TRBV30 | CAWSVGAGVGEKLFF | TGTGCCTGGAGTGTAGGGGCAGGGGTTGGTGAAAAACTGTTTTTT
TRBJ1-1 | - | - | TRBV27 | CASSLSSLNTEAFF | TGTGCCAGCAGTTTGTCCTCCCTGAACACTGAAGCTTTCTTT
TRBJ2-1 | TRBD1 | - | TRBV10-2 | CASSRGQGARNEQFF | TGCGCCAGCAGTAGGGGGCAGGGGGCACGGAATGAGCAGTTCTTC
TRBJ2-7 | - | - | TRBV25-1 | CASSEDGYEQYF | TGTGCCAGCAGTGAGGACGGCTACGAGCAGTACTTC
TRBJ1-2 | TRBD1 | few | TRBV29-1 | CSVPGQSNYGYTF | TGCAGCGTTCCGGGACAGAGTAACTATGGCTACACCTTC
TRBJ1-1 | - | - | TRBV5-4 | CASSSGPLQGMNTEAFF | TGTGCCAGCAGCTCTGGGCCCCTACAGGGAATGAACACTGAAGCTTTCTTT
TRBJ2-7 | TRBD2 | - | TRBV28 | CASSPPNSGGPYEQYF | TGTGCCAGCAGTCCCCCCAATAGCGGGGGACCGTACGAGCAGTACTTC
TRBJ1-1 | TRBD1 | - | TRBV28 | CASRHDRGDAFF | TGTGCCAGCAGGCATGACAGGGGAGATGCTTTCTTT
TRBJ1-6 | - | - | TRBV27 | CASSPGSNNSPLHF | TGTGCCAGCAGTCCCGGGTCTAATAATTCACCCCTCCACTTT
TRBJ2-7 | - | - | TRBV7-3 | CASSLMAGQSYEQYF | TGTGCCAGCAGCTTAATGGCGGGACAGAGCTACGAGCAGTACTTC
TRBJ1-5 | - | - | TRBV19 | CASSMTGNQPQHF | TGTGCCAGTAGTATGACAGGCAATCAGCCCCAGCATTTT
TRBJ1-4 | TRBD1 | few | TRBV2 | CASRLPRQGKSEKLFF | TGTGCCAGCAGATTACCTCGACAGGGGAAGAGTGAAAAACTGTTTTTT
TRBJ2-7 | - | once | TRBV27 | CASSYGLAYEQYF | TGTGCCAGCAGTTACGGTTTAGCGTACGAGCAGTACTTC
TRBJ2-7 | - | once | TRBV7-8 | CASSPGWAGIHEQYF | TGTGCCAGCAGCCCAGGTTGGGCCGGTATCCACGAGCAGTACTTC
TRBJ1-2 | TRBD1 | - | TRBV29-1 | CSVAYVEDRAGYGYTF | TGCAGCGTTGCATATGTTGAGGACAGGGCGGGTTATGGCTACACCTTC
TRBJ1-1 | - | few | TRBV6-5 | CASSPRNTEAFF | TGTGCCAGCAGTCCCCGCAACACTGAAGCTTTCTTT
TRBJ1-4 | - | - | TRBV5-1 | CASSLGATTNEKLFF | TGCGCCAGCAGCTTGGGGGCAACAACTAATGAAAAACTGTTTTTT
TRBJ2-5 | TRBD2 | once | TRBV9 | CASSVFGGVQETQYF | TGTGCCAGCAGCGTATTCGGGGGGGTCCAAGAGACCCAGTACTTC
TRBJ2-1 | TRBD2 | - | TRBV11-2 | CASSADSSGVPWGEQFF | TGTGCCAGCAGCGCCGACTCTAGCGGAGTCCCTTGGGGTGAGCAGTTCTTC
TRBJ2-1 | - | - | TRBV7-6 | CASSLFSGMGRNEQFF | TGTGCCAGCAGCTTATTTTCAGGGATGGGACGAAATGAGCAGTTCTTC
TRBJ1-1 | TRBD1 | - | TRBV6-5 | CASRNRGWNTEAFF | TGTGCCAGCAGGAACAGGGGTTGGAACACTGAAGCTTTCTTT
TRBJ2-6 | - | - | TRBV15 | CATRGSDYSGANVLTF | TGTGCCACCAGAGGGTCGGACTACTCTGGGGCCAACGTCCTGACTTTC
TRBJ1-5 | - | - | TRBV27 | CASSPPGIYQPQHF | TGTGCCAGCAGTCCCCCCGGGATTTACCAGCCCCAGCATTTT
TRBJ2-2 | - | - | TRBV5-1 | CASSSGVTGELFF | TGCGCCAGCAGCTCTGGGGTTACCGGGGAGCTGTTTTTT
TRBJ1-5 | - | - | TRBV29-1 | CSVKYSNSNQPQHF | TGCAGCGTTAAATACAGTAATAGCAATCAGCCCCAGCATTTT
TRBJ2-5 | - | - | TRBV25-1 | CASSEFTVHF | TGTGCCAGCAGTGAATTCACTGTCCACTTC
TRBJ1-2 | - | - | TRBV11-2 | CASSPTQGKQYGYTF | TGTGCCAGCAGCCCAACACAGGGAAAACAATATGGCTACACCTTC
TRBJ1-1 | - | - | TRBV27 | CASSLATGLEAFF | TGTGCCAGCAGTCTCGCAACGGGCCTAGAAGCTTTCTTT
TRBJ2-7 | TRBD2 | - | TRBV7-2 | CASSQSRLAGYEQYF | TGTGCCAGCAGCCAATCCCGACTAGCGGGCTACGAGCAGTACTTC
TRBJ1-2 | - | - | TRBV23-1 | CASSPTGLWIYGYTF | TGCGCCAGCAGTCCGACGGGGCTATGGATCTATGGCTACACCTTC
TRBJ2-1 | TRBD1 | - | TRBV6-1 | CASSSSGTGANEQFF | TGTGCCAGCAGTTCATCCGGGACAGGGGCAAATGAGCAGTTCTTC
TRBJ1-3 | - | - | TRBV30 | CAWKRFGRDSGNTIYF | TGTGCCTGGAAGAGGTTCGGTAGGGACTCTGGAAACACCATATATTTT
TRBJ2-2 | TRBD2 | once | TRBV29-1 | CSVEAGVGTGELFF | TGCAGCGTGGAAGCGGGGGTAGGCACCGGGGAGCTGTTTTTT
TRBJ1-2 | - | - | TRBV28 | CASSSPAGQGYGYTF | TGTGCCAGCAGTTCCCCCGCAGGGCAGGGATATGGCTACACCTTC
TRBJ1-3 | - | - | TRBV28 | CASTLDTAGNTIYF | TGTGCCAGCACTTTAGACACTGCTGGAAACACCATATATTTT
TRBJ1-5 | - | - | TRBV5-6 | CASRSRSDSNQPQHF | TGTGCCAGCAGATCCAGGTCGGATAGCAATCAGCCCCAGCATTTT